The clone carrying this TCR beta chain was seen just once. Its target is not known. The data originate from a study of long-term antiretroviral therapy in people with HIV. The study, taken as a whole, reports: Whereas controls had wider CDR3 length ranges, HIV repertoires had narrower ones. Transplant-donor-level diversity was not reached after ART, though diversity increased. All time points showed a repertoire dominated by clones expanded before ART.

The authors ran the immunoSEQ assay, v3.0, at survey level. TCRdb keeps only in-frame clones here, not all; method: immunoSEQ multiplex PCR. This table holds over 30,000 clones, more than 80% found once. V was trimmed by 0 bases and J by 5 bases, leaving 13 bases between them. CDR3 size: 16 residues. Germline V gene sequence: CDR1 SNHLY, CDR2 FYNNEI. This TCR came from a woman aged 45-60 years with HIV. This specimen was unsorted PBMCs, taken 3.1 years after starting antiretroviral therapy. The chain is built from TRBV2 and TRBJ1-4; D is unresolved. The CDR3: CASSEAYPPGNEKLFF. The CDR3 DNA reads TGTGCCAGCAGTGAAGCCTATCCGCCTGGCAATGAAAAACTGTTTTTT. The full variable domain, its missing parts supplied by reference TRBV2 and TRBJ1-4, is EPEVTQTPSHQVTQMGQEVILRCVPISNHLYFYWYRQILGQKVEFLVSFYNNEISEKSEIFDDQFSVERPDGSNFTLKIRSTKLEDSAMYFCASSEAYPPGNEKLFFGSGTQLSVL.